The TCR beta chain described here comes from a study of blood T cell repertoires in COVID-19. About the study: T cells, B-cell-depleted T cells, or PBMCs supplied cDNA or gDNA.

Clones were read by immunoSEQ multiplex PCR, and TCRdb kept only the in-frame ones, dropping some. Of about 180,000 clones in the sample, about 88% are singletons; the top ten hold approximately 2.1%. Study members were between about 18 and 100 years old and lived in over 20 US regions. Membership in each cohort depended on participant-reported clinical history. The CDR3 is made up of 14 amino acids. Germline lookup yields CDR1 SGHVS and CDR2 FQNEAQ. V lost 4 bases, J lost 7 bases, and 4 bases stayed unmatched. The chain carries TRBV7-8 and TRBJ1-6; 7 bases fit TRBD1. Sequences were obtained from PBMCs or T cells enriched from blood (not recorded which). The receptor's source is a woman aged 40 to 50 with acute COVID-19. The DNA of the CDR3 is TGTGCCAGCAGCTCCGGGACAGTAAATTCACCCCTCCACTTT. Its translation is CASSSGTVNSPLHF.